This note documents a single T cell receptor beta chain sequence. This clonotype has a handful of counts. Its antigen is currently not known. Base-call qualities are not available, and no considerably larger clone is one nucleotide away. The TCR beta CDR3 regions were amplified from the RNA transcripts. The TCR CDR3 was subjected to a first round of RT-PCR using the HTBI primer set and the Qiagen OneStep RT-PCR kit. A second multiplex PCR round built the libraries, followed by size selection and purification. The libraries were sequenced on an Illumina HiSeq2000 using paired-end 100 bp reads. The original methods were these. Raw data were processed with SOAPnuke, discarding reads with adapters, uncalled bases, mean Phred below 15, or no exact constant-primer or identifier match. COPE v1.2.5 was used to merge the high-quality paired reads, and each unique nucleotide sequence was defined as a clonotype. MiTCR v1.1 was used to align the clonotypes against IMGT TRBV, TRBD and TRBJ reference segments. Only V-J combinations with frequency above 0.0001, covering 99% to 99.2% of repertoires, were analysed. The TCS score was defined as F50 (clonal expansion) divided by E x V (chaos), with BLOSUM62-based TCRdist calculated between CDR3 peptides within each V-J. Welch's t-statistics and random forest reduced 514 V-J features to roughly 13, which were used in a naive Bayes classifier (R e1071). TCRdb reanalyzed the raw reads on its own, using fastp at Q25 for trimming and MiXCR for clone calling, and kept in-frame beta chains. Each CDR3 protein appears once, grouped with its most common genes and DNA. The V and J calls follow TCRdb's processing rather than the paper's. The sample table contains about 96,000 distinct CDR3 sequences; only one count was recorded for 51% of them. The ten largest clones add up to roughly 26% of the sample.

This record belongs to a study of T cells in Graves' hyperthyroidism and ophthalmopathy (dated by TCRdb to about 2019). With respect to the entire study: Peripheral blood samples were taken at the time of initial diagnosis, prior to any treatment. A discovery cohort of about a hundred patients, 43 with Graves' ophthalmopathy and over 55 with stable Graves' hyperthyroidism, was used to find distinguishing TCR V-J signatures. Prospective prediction of ophthalmopathy was tested in an independent validation cohort consisting of fewer than 20 hyperthyroidism patients and some 15 patients who later progressed to ophthalmopathy. The 95 to 100 discovery patients were randomly split 7:3 into training and test sets. In addition, the study compared T-cell repertoires in thyroid tissue and in blood from six Graves' hyperthyroidism patients. Following sampling, methimazole starting at 30 mg daily was given to hyperthyroidism patients, and high-dose intravenous methylprednisolone was given to ophthalmopathy patients. TCR Vbeta CDR3 sequencing of roughly 140 peripheral blood samples (under 45 ophthalmopathy, 75 to 85 hyperthyroidism and 17 progressor patients) is reported in the paper. Summary of the overall study and its limitations: In validation, the model predicted progression to ophthalmopathy a median of roughly six months before onset, with over 60% sensitivity and more than 72% specificity. Ophthalmopathy was separated from stable hyperthyroidism by a 13 V-J signature model, with 87.88% sensitivity and about 81% specificity obtained in cross-validation and 80%/75% obtained in testing. Most expanded thyroid clonotypes (frequency above 0.001) were also found in blood, which suggests that blood repertoires may mirror thyroid immune responses. Sample size was not statistically predetermined, and blinding of investigators to group allocation was not performed.

A patient counted as having stable Graves' hyperthyroidism if no progression to ophthalmopathy occurred over 18 months of follow-up. Hyperthyroidism patients were newly diagnosed, had a disease duration of under 2 months, and were aged 18 to 65 years. The study excluded patients with uncontrolled infections, other autoimmune diseases, pregnancy or lactation. Diagnoses were established on the basis of clinical symptoms, serum thyroxine and TRAb, thyroid ultrasound, and orbital computed tomography. PBMCs were isolated from more than 9 ml of fresh peripheral blood by Ficoll-Paque density gradient centrifugation. Total RNA was extracted with Trizol reagent, and quality was checked on an Agilent 2100 Bioanalyzer. Germline trimming amounts to 0 bases on V and 4 bases on J, with 5 as the count of junction bases outside the gene matches. There are 15 amino acids in the CDR3, from cysteine to phenylalanine inclusive. Here the CDR3 DNA is all that survives: 45 bases in frame from base 1. The germline V gene encodes CDR1 SGDLS and CDR2 YYNGEE.

The TCR originated in a woman aged 35 to 49 with Graves' hyperthyroidism. Sequencing input: blood. The chain employs TRBV9 and TRBJ2-3, and 7 junctional nucleotides match TRBD2. CDR3 protein: CASSVEGGSPDTQYF. The nucleotide sequence reads TGTGCCAGCAGCGTAGAGGGAGGGAGCCCAGATACGCAGTATTTT.